This TCR beta chain was captured by sequencing in a study of T cell responses to AZD1222 COVID-19 vaccine (dated by TCRdb to the early 2020s). For the wider study: A total of approximately 240 trial participants underwent TCR sequencing, of whom 207 received two doses of AZD1222 and 26 received two doses of the MenACWY control vaccine. Trial participants were enrolled into age subgroups of 18-55, 56-69 and 70-plus years, which contained around 140, 26 and 57 TCR-sequenced participants, respectively.

The sample's time point, from its label and the paper: about 28 days (+/-7) after the second vaccine dose. AZD1222 recipients whose second dose came at about 4 weeks and those whose second dose came at about 12 weeks were combined into one group, since spike-specific TCR depth and breadth did not differ between the two schedules. Samples from vaccinated people were obtained from the UK trials COV001 and COV002, which included a single-blind randomized controlled phase 2/3 trial of AZD1222 (ChAdOx1 nCoV-19) in healthy adults. Trial participant PBMC samples were collected at day 0 and day 28 after the second dose for TCRbeta chain sequencing. V trim: 5 bases; J trim: 4 bases; unmatched bases: 13. The CDR3 numbers 17 residues from cysteine through phenylalanine. Only the CDR3 portion is preserved as DNA: 51 bases, with reading frame beginning at the first base. CDR1 is given as LGHDT and CDR2 as YNNKEL, both from the germline V gene (reference sequence).

Concerning this clone itself: What this receptor recognizes is not known. Base qualities are not provided; no much larger clone lies one nucleotide away.

The CDR3 regions of human TCRbeta chains were subjected to immunosequencing. On the authors' methods: Repertoire TCRs were checked for matches against a reference library of SARS-CoV-2-specific TCRs that had been generated using the MIRA antigen-specificity platform. Breadth was defined as the fraction of unique TCRs that were SARS-CoV-2-associated. Depth was defined as the fraction of total T cells that were SARS-CoV-2-associated. Using the MIRA data, each spike-specific TCR was assigned both to the spike region to which the TCR was reactive and to a CD4 or CD8 class. Log10-transformed breadth and depth values were compared by one-way ANOVA with Sidak's multiple comparisons tests. In TCRdb, the immuneACCESS table is reduced to in-frame sequences with V and J assigned. These tables do not hold every clone; where another copy was compared, an unresolved V gene accounts for under half, and the others remain unexplained. V and J calls and clone size follow that table, whereas D and trimming were derived from the DNA. The sample profile shows fewer than 100,000 clones; 85% to 90% of them were found once. Roughly 1.4% of the sample goes to the ten largest clones.

Study-wide conclusions, independent of this receptor: Reportedly, almost half of the unique spike-specific TCRs recognized epitopes lying outside the regions that are mutated in the B.1.351 and B.1.1.7 variants. No day 14 peak-response samples were available, so repertoires were characterized only after the peak T cell response. Participants were mostly white British, with more females than males. The authors suggested clonal diversity may have been underestimated. After two AZD1222 doses, spike-specific TCR breadth and depth were significantly higher than at day 0 and than in MenACWY recipients. In the small 56-69-year group, the increase in depth fell short of significance, most likely because of low power. Conclusions about previously exposed vaccinees were limited because only six AZD1222 recipients were SARS-CoV-2 seropositive at baseline. Vaccine-associated CD4 TCRs spanned the whole spike protein, with dominant responses in regions 160-218 and 743-854.

Sequencing was performed on peripheral blood, taken 28 days after the second AZD1222 dose. The sequence was collected from an adult who received the AZD1222 COVID-19 vaccine. The rearranged segments are TRBV3-1 (or the pseudogene TRBV3-2) and TRBJ1-1; the junction holds 10 bases that match TRBD1. The CDR3 region has the sequence CASSASTGGFGGTEAFF. In nucleotides, the sequence is TGTGCCAGCAGCGCGTCGACAGGGGGCTTTGGGGGCACTGAAGCTTTCTTT.